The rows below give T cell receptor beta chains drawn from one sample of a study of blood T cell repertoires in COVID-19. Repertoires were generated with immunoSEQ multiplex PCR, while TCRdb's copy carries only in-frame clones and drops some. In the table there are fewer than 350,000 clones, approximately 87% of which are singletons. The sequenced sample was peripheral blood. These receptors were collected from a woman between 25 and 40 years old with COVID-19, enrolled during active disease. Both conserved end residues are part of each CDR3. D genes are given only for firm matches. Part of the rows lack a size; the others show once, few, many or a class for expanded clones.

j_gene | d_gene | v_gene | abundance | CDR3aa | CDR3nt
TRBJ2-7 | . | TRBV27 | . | CASSFLAGFKESYEQYF | TGTGCCAGCAGTTTCCTCGCAGGGTTCAAGGAATCCTACGAGCAGTACTTC
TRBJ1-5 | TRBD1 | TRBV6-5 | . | CASRGQGGQPQHF | TGTGCCAGCAGGGGACAGGGGGGGCAGCCCCAGCATTTT
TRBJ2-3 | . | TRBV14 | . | CASSQLSGFTDTQYF | TGTGCCAGCAGCCAATTAAGCGGATTCACAGATACGCAGTATTTT
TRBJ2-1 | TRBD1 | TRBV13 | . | CASSQGQGYPYNEQFF | TGTGCCAGCAGCCAGGGACAGGGGTACCCCTACAATGAGCAGTTCTTC
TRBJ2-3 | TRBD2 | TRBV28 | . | CASSVSGGALSWYF | TGTGCCAGCAGTGTTAGCGGGGGGGCTTTGTCTTGGTATTTT
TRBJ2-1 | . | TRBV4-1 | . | CASSQGVGHSYNEQFF | TGCGCCAGCAGCCAAGGGGTGGGCCACTCCTACAATGAGCAGTTCTTC
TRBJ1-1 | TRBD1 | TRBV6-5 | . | CASRLPGQGNTEAFF | TGTGCCAGCAGGCTACCGGGACAGGGGAACACTGAAGCTTTCTTT
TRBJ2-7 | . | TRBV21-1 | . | CASSKGPQRAGQAAYEQYF | TGTGCCAGCAGCAAAGGTCCCCAGAGGGCGGGACAGGCCGCCTACGAGCAGTACTTC
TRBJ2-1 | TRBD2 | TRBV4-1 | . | CASSQVAGGGNEQFF | TGCGCCAGCAGCCAAGTAGCGGGGGGTGGCAATGAGCAGTTCTTC
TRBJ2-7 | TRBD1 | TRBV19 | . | CASSIDQTGGEQYF | TGTGCCAGTAGTATAGATCAAACAGGGGGTGAGCAGTACTTC
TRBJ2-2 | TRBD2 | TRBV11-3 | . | CASSLASSGGVTGELFF | TGTGCCAGCAGCTTAGCTTCTAGCGGGGGAGTCACCGGGGAGCTGTTTTTT
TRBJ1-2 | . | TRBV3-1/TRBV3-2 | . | CASSQDMFKTANYGYTF | TGTGCCAGCAGCCAAGATATGTTTAAAACGGCTAACTATGGCTACACCTTC
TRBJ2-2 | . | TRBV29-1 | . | CSGQNGGTGELFF | TGCAGCGGACAGAATGGCGGCACCGGGGAGCTGTTTTTT
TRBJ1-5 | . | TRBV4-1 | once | CASSSRQGNEGQPQHF | TGCGCCAGCAGCAGCAGGCAGGGAAATGAAGGTCAGCCCCAGCATTTT
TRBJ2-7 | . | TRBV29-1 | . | CSVGLSSYEQYF | TGCAGCGTTGGACTAAGCTCCTACGAGCAGTACTTC
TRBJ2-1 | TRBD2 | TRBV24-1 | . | CATSGTNYNEQFF | TGTGCCACCTCAGGGACTAACTACAATGAGCAGTTCTTC
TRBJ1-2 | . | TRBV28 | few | CASSVTGYGYTF | TGTGCCAGCAGTGTTACAGGGTATGGCTACACCTTC
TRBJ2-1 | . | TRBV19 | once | CASSIRSGYNEQFF | TGTGCCAGTAGTATTCGTTCAGGGTACAATGAGCAGTTCTTC
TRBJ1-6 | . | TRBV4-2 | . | CASSLTGGRKVNSPLHF | TGTGCCAGCAGTTTAACCGGGGGACGAAAAGTTAATTCACCCCTCCACTTT
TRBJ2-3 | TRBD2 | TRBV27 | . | CASIAGTDTQYF | TGTGCCAGCATAGCGGGTACGGATACGCAGTATTTT
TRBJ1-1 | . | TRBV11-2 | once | CASSLTTLNTEAFF | TGTGCCAGCAGCCTCACAACCCTGAACACTGAAGCTTTCTTT
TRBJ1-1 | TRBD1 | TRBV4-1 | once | CASSQAGQKNTEAFF | TGCGCCAGCAGCCAAGCGGGACAGAAAAACACTGAAGCTTTCTTT
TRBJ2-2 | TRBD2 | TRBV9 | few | CASSARLAGTNTGELFF | TGTGCCAGCAGCGCGAGACTAGCGGGGACGAACACCGGGGAGCTGTTTTTT
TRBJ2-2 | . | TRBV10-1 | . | CASSPRVAGELFF | TGCGCCAGCAGTCCCAGGGTCGCCGGGGAGCTGTTTTTT
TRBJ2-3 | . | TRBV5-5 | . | CASSLGGFPSTDTQYF | TGTGCCAGCAGCTTGGGGGGCTTTCCTAGCACAGATACGCAGTATTTT
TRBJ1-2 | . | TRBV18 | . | CASSPGPFLGDGYTF | TGTGCCAGCTCACCGGGGCCATTCCTTGGGGATGGCTACACCTTC
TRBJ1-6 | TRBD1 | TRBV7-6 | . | CASSPNPPGTEGESYNSPLHF | TGTGCCAGCAGCCCCAACCCGCCCGGGACAGAGGGGGAGTCCTATAATTCACCCCTCCACTTT
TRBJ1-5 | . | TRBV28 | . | CALQGTGNQPQHF | TGTGCATTGCAGGGAACTGGAAATCAGCCCCAGCATTTT
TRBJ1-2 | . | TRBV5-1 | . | CASSPTGGLNYGYTF | TGCGCCAGCAGCCCGACCGGAGGCCTAAACTATGGCTACACCTTC
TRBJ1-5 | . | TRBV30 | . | CAWSLQGRQPQHF | TGTGCCTGGAGTTTGCAGGGAAGACAGCCCCAGCATTTT
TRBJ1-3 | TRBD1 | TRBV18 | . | CASSPWTGVSGNTIYF | TGTGCCAGCTCACCGTGGACAGGGGTATCTGGAAACACCATATATTTT
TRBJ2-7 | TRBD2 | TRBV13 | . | CASSSRVAGARETYEQYF | TGTGCCAGCAGCTCCCGGGTAGCGGGGGCGCGGGAGACCTACGAGCAGTACTTC
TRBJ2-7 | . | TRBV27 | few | CASSWGSSYEQYF | TGTGCCAGCAGTTGGGGCAGCTCCTACGAGCAGTACTTC
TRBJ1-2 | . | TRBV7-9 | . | CAINLGLVYGYTF | TGTGCCATCAATCTCGGTCTCGTTTATGGCTACACCTTC
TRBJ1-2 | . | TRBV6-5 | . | CASSPRANYGYTF | TGTGCCAGCAGTCCTCGAGCTAACTATGGCTACACCTTC
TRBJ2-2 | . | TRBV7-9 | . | CASSLATENTGELFF | TGTGCCAGCAGCTTAGCAACAGAGAACACCGGGGAGCTGTTTTTT
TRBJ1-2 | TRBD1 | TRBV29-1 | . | CSAPTGYGYTF | TGCAGCGCTCCGACAGGGTATGGCTACACCTTC
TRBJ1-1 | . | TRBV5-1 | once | CASTVGRMNTEAFF | TGCGCCAGCACGGTGGGGAGAATGAACACTGAAGCTTTCTTT
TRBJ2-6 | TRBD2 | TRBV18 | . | CASSTSGGAGANVLTF | TGTGCCAGCTCAACTAGCGGGGGTGCCGGGGCCAACGTCCTGACTTTC
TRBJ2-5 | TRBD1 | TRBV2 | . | CASSDPTGTGKETQYF | TGTGCCAGCAGTGACCCTACAGGGACAGGGAAAGAGACCCAGTACTTC
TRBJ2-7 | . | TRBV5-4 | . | CASSLDRRYEQYF | TGTGCCAGCAGCTTGGACAGGCGCTACGAGCAGTACTTC
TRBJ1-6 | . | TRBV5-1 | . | CASSLVEALNSPLHF | TGCGCCAGCAGCTTGGTGGAGGCTCTGAATTCACCCCTCCACTTT
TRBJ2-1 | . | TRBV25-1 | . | CASSEGRLLSNEQFF | TGTGCCAGCAGTGAAGGGAGACTCCTAAGTAATGAGCAGTTCTTC
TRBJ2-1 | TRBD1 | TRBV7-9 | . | CASSTRDREYNEQFF | TGTGCCAGCAGCACCCGGGACAGGGAGTACAATGAGCAGTTCTTC
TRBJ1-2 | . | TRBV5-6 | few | CASSPLRRNYGYTF | TGTGCCAGCAGCCCCCTCCGGCGGAACTATGGCTACACCTTC
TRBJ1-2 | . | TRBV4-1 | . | CASSPGVNGYTF | TGCGCCAGCAGCCCCGGGGTAAACGGCTACACCTTC
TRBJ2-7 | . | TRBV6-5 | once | CASSRAVGGIYEQYF | TGTGCCAGCAGTCGCGCAGTTGGGGGCATCTACGAGCAGTACTTC
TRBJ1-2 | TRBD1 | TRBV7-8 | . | CASSLSGQGALYGYTF | TGTGCCAGCAGCTTAAGCGGACAGGGAGCCCTCTATGGCTACACCTTC
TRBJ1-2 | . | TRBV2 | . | CASSVLMGRPDYGYTF | TGTGCCAGCAGCGTATTAATGGGGCGGCCGGACTATGGCTACACCTTC
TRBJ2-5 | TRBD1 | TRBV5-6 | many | CASSRPGQGIETQYF | TGTGCCAGCAGCCGGCCGGGACAGGGAATCGAGACCCAGTACTTC
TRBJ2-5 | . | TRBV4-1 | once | CASSPRLGGGQETQYF | TGCGCCAGCAGCCCCCGTTTAGGGGGGGGTCAAGAGACCCAGTACTTC
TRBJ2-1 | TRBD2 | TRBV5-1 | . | CASSLGLAGLDEQFF | TGCGCCAGCAGCTTGGGACTAGCGGGGTTAGATGAGCAGTTCTTC